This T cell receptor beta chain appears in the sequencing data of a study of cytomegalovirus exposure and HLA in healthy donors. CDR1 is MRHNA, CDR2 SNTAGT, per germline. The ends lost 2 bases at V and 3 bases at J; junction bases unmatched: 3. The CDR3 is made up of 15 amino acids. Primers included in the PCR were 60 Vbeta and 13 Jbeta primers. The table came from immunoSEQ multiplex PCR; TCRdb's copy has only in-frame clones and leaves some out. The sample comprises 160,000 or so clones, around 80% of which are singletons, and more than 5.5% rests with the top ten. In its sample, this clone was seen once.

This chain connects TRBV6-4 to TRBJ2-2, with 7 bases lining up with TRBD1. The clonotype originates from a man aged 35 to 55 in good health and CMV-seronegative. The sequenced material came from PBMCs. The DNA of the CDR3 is TGTGCCAGCAGTGACGGGCAGGGGGACACCGGGGAGCTGTTTTTT. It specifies CASSDGQGDTGELFF.